This entry lists 18 T cell receptor beta chains sequenced from one sample in a study of regulatory T cells in long-lasting Graves disease. Arm-PCR of CDR3 regions and iRepertoire HTBI primers were the basis on which TCR beta libraries were built. TCRdb processed the multiplex PCR reads anew with MiXCR; each CDR3 protein has one entry. The sample lists 200,000 to 250,000 distinct CDR3 sequences, around 20% seen once, with 14% in the top ten. As for time point: newly diagnosed GD, antithyroid drugs for less than 3 months. Isolated PBMC RNA provided the starting material for the TCR library. The sequences come from peripheral blood mononuclear cells (PBMCs), collected at new diagnosis, from a patient treated with antithyroid drugs. These receptors all come from a female donor with Graves disease.

This clonotype was detected ten times or more. V usage is TRBV11-2 and J usage is TRBJ2-7; 8 bases line up with TRBD2. Germline CDR1 and CDR2: SGHAT and FQNNGV. The trim removed 5 bases at V and 0 bases at J, leaving 15 bases unmatched. The CDR3 has 18 residues. The CDR3 DNA sequence: TGTGCCAGCAGCCCGGTAAATCGACGAGCGGGAGTCTCCTACGAGCAGTACTTC. It translates to CASSPVNRRAGVSYEQYF.

This clonotype was seen at least ten times. The rearrangement uses TRBV7-2 and TRBJ2-1, with 7 bases lining up with TRBD1. This CDR3 region has 13 residues. The V gene's germline CDR1 is SGHTA and CDR2 FQGNSA. V lost 5 bases to trimming and J lost 8 bases; unmatched junction nucleotides: 6. In nucleotides, the CDR3 is TGTGCCAGCAGCAAAGACAGGGTAGATGAGCAGTTCTTC. Translating gives CASSKDRVDEQFF.

This clonotype came up many times. The chain couples TRBV7-2 to TRBJ2-7; 7 bases map to TRBD1. Germline lookup yields CDR1 SGHTA and CDR2 FQGNSA. CDR3 size: 15 residues. V was pared by 4 bases and J by 2 bases, with 8 bases of the junction left unmatched. The CDR3 loop is CASSSPQGKAYEQYF. The DNA of the CDR3 is TGTGCCAGCAGCTCTCCACAGGGGAAGGCCTACGAGCAGTACTTC. Based on the CDR3 plus reference TRBV7-2 and TRBJ2-7, the full variable domain is GAGVSQSPSNKVTEKGKDVELRCDPISGHTALYWYRQSLGQGLEFLIYFQGNSAPDKSGLPSDRFSAERTGGSVSTLTIQRTQQEDSAVYLCASSSPQGKAYEQYFGPGTRLTVT.

The table lists this clonotype with many counts. The rearrangement links TRBV7-6 to TRBJ2-1, with 7 bases matching TRBD2. The CDR3 is 14 residues long. Trimming cost V 5 bases and J 6 bases; bases outside gene matches: 7. Germline CDR1 is SGHVS and CDR2 is FNYEAQ. Written as DNA, the CDR3 is TGTGCCAGCAGCCGCGGGGGAGTCGGCAATGAGCAGTTCTTC. Translating gives CASSRGGVGNEQFF.

The chain links TRBV20-1 to TRBJ2-1; 14 positions agree with TRBD2. V was pared by 5 bases and J by 5 bases, with 5 bases of the junction left unmatched. Germline CDR1 reads DFQATT; CDR2 reads SNEGSKA (reference sequence). There are 15 residues in the CDR3. CDR3 in DNA: TGCAGTGCTCGAAGGACTAGCGGGGGGAACAATGAGCAGTTCTTC. It specifies CSARRTSGGNNEQFF.

In this sample, this clonotype turned up many times. The chain combines TRBV24-1 with TRBJ2-1, with TRBD2 matching 10 bases. This CDR3 is built from 15 residues. Germline values: CDR1 KGHDR, CDR2 SFDVKD. The V and J ends lost 3 bases and 7 bases, in that order; junction bases with no gene match: 5. CDR3 in amino acids: CATSDGIAGGNEQFF. DNA for the CDR3: TGTGCCACCAGTGATGGAATAGCGGGGGGAAATGAGCAGTTCTTC.

With respect to this clonotype: One base away lies a much larger clone, so this may be a sequencing read error. The chain carries TRBV28 and TRBJ2-5; 7 bases are shared with TRBD2. This CDR3 comprises 17 residues. The germline CDR1 and CDR2 sequences are MDHEN and SYDVKM. Trimming removed 6 bases from V and 3 bases from J; junction bases left unmatched: 16. CDR3 coding DNA: TGTGCCAGCAGCCCCTTTGAAGCGGGGAGACTAAAAGAGACCCAGTACTTC. Translation gives CASSPFEAGRLKETQYF.

This clonotype has a count of ten or more. V usage is TRBV3-1 and J usage is TRBJ1-1, with a tentative D call TRBD1 (6 bases). V was shortened by 4 bases and J by 3 bases, with 18 bases between the two germline ends. CDR3 length equals 16 residues. Germline lookup yields CDR1 LGHDT and CDR2 YNNKEL (reference sequence). CDR3 nucleotides: TGTGCCAGCAGCCCATTTAACAGGGTTGTGGACACTGAAGCTTTCTTT. Amino acid sequence: CASSPFNRVVDTEAFF.

This clonotype appeared many times. The genes are TRBV5-1 and TRBJ2-2; D perhaps matches TRBD1 (6 bases). CDR1 and CDR2 (germline): SGHRS, YFSETQ. The CDR3 is 16 residues long. V was trimmed by 1 base and J by 1 base, leaving 11 bases between them. The CDR3 DNA reads as TGCGCCAGCAGCTTGACTACACAGGGGAACACCGGGGAGCTGTTTTTT. Its protein is CASSLTTQGNTGELFF. The full variable domain, in which reference TRBV5-1 and TRBJ2-2 provide the parts outside the CDR3, is KAGVTQTPRYLIKTRGQQVTLSCSPISGHRSVSWYQQTPGQGLQFLFEYFSETQRNKGNFPGRFSGRQFSNSRSEMNVSTLELGDSALYLCASSLTTQGNTGELFFGEGSRLTVL.

This clonotype was recorded many times. The V call is TRBV6-1, the J call TRBJ2-3, with 8 bases lining up with TRBD1. CDR1 MNHNS and CDR2 SASEGT come from the germline V gene. The CDR3 has 14 amino acids. Unmatched junction bases numbered 3, after V lost 7 bases and J lost 0 bases. CDR3 region: CASIRDRSTDTQYF. The CDR3 coding sequence is TGTGCCAGCATCAGGGACAGGAGCACAGATACGCAGTATTTT.

Ten or more counts support this clonotype. The chain links TRBV20-1 to TRBJ2-1; 11 bases fit TRBD2. This CDR3 contains 14 residues. Germline V gene data show CDR1 as DFQATT and CDR2 as SNEGSKA (reference sequence). With 3 bases clipped from V and 7 bases from J, the junction kept 5 bases outside the gene matches. The CDR3 reads CSASRLAGGNEQFF. The DNA of the CDR3 is TGCAGTGCTAGCCGTCTAGCGGGGGGTAATGAGCAGTTCTTC.

For this clonotype: This may be a read error, as it is one base from a much larger clone. This chain uses TRBV6-2 or TRBV6-3 with TRBJ2-3; the match to TRBD2 covers 9 bases. CDR1 and CDR2 (germline): MNHEY, SVGEGT. Trimming at V came to 5 bases and at J to 5 bases, leaving 17 bases not matched to a gene. The CDR3 runs to 18 residues. The CDR3 loop is CASSDLRTTSGVGDTQYF. The CDR3 DNA is TGTGCCAGCAGTGATCTGCGGACGACTAGCGGAGTGGGAGATACGCAGTATTTT.

This clonotype has ten or more counts. The chain combines TRBV14 with TRBJ2-1; D is possibly TRBD2 (6 bases). The CDR3 length is 16 residues. Germline V gene lookup returns CDR1 SGHDN and CDR2 FVKESK. V was pared by 2 bases and J by 6 bases, with 17 bases between. CDR3 bases: TGTGCCAGCAGCCAACTACTTTTCGGGACTTCCAATGAGCAGTTCTTC. Encoded protein: CASSQLLFGTSNEQFF.

This clonotype was recorded many times. The rearrangement uses TRBV5-1 and TRBJ2-5; the match to TRBD1 covers 8 bases. This CDR3 comprises 16 residues. V shed 2 bases, J shed 1 base, and the junction held 7 bases outside the gene matches. CDR1 and CDR2 from the germline V gene are SGHRS and YFSETQ. The CDR3: CASSFLTGAPQETQYF. The CDR3 region has the DNA TGCGCCAGCAGCTTTCTGACAGGGGCCCCCCAAGAGACCCAGTACTTC.

This clonotype was picked up many times. V usage is TRBV7-2 and J usage is TRBJ2-1, with D unresolved. The CDR3 has 14 residues. CDR1 and CDR2 from the germline V gene are SGHTA and FQGNSA. The V gene lost 0 bases and the J gene lost 8 bases, with 11 bases spanning the gap. The CDR3: CASSLASPGDEQFF. CDR3 DNA: TGTGCCAGCAGCTTAGCATCTCCTGGGGATGAGCAGTTCTTC.

This clonotype was found many times. The V call is TRBV4-1, the J call TRBJ2-2; no clear D gene. The CDR3 loop spans 15 amino acids. V lost 1 base and J lost 0, with 6 bases in between. Germline CDR1 is MGHRA and CDR2 is YSYEKL. The CDR3 nucleotides read TGCGCCAGCAGCCAAGTTTCCTCGAACACCGGGGAGCTGTTTTTT. Translated: CASSQVSSNTGELFF.

This clonotype was detected ten times or more. The chain links TRBV5-1 to TRBJ2-1; no clear D. Trimming pared 7 bases from V and 5 bases from J, leaving 22 bases between. The germline CDR1 and CDR2 sequences are SGHRS and YFSETQ. The CDR3 totals 16 residues. The CDR3 protein is CASCQGRQHLNNEQFF. The CDR3 DNA sequence: TGCGCCAGCTGCCAAGGCCGACAACACTTGAACAATGAGCAGTTCTTC.

This clonotype was counted many times. The V gene is TRBV11-2, the J gene TRBJ2-1, with TRBD2 matching 7 bases. Trimming removed 3 bases from V and 7 bases from J; junction bases left unmatched: 12. This CDR3 has 16 amino acids. Germline V gives CDR1 SGHAT, CDR2 FQNNGV. The DNA for the CDR3 is TGTGCCAGCAGCTTTATTTCAGCTAGCGGAAAAAATGAGCAGTTCTTC. Protein sequence: CASSFISASGKNEQFF.